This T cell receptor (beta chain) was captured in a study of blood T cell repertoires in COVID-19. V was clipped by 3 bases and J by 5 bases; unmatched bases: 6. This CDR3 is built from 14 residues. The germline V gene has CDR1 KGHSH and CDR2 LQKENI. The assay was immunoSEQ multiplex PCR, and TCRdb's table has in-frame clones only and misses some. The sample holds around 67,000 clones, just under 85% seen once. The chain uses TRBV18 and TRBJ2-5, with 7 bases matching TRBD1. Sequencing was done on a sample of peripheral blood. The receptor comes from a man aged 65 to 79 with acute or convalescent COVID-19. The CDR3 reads CASSPETGMETQYF. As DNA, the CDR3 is TGTGCCAGCTCACCCGAGACAGGGATGGAGACCCAGTACTTC. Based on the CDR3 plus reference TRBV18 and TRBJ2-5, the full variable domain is NAGVMQNPRHLVRRRGQEARLRCSPMKGHSHVYWYRQLPEEGLKFMVYLQKENIIDESGMPKERFSAEFPKEGPSILRIQQVVRGDSAAYFCASSPETGMETQYFGPGTRLLVL.